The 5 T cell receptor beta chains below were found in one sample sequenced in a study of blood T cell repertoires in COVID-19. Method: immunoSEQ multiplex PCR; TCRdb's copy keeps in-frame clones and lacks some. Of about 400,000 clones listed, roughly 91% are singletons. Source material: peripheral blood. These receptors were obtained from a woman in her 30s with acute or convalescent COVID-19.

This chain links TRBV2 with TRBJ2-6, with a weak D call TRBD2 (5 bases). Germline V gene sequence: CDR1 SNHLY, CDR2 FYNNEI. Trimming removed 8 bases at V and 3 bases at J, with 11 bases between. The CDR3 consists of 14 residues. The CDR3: CASSTRVGANVLTF. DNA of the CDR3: TGTGCCAGCTCGACGAGGGTTGGGGCCAACGTCCTGACTTTC.

The CDR3 nucleotides are TGTGCCAGCAGTTCGCGACAGAAAAGCACAGATACGCAGTATTTT. Amino acids: CASSSRQKSTDTQYF. The chain couples TRBV28 to TRBJ2-3; perhaps TRBD1 as D (5 bases). V was cut by 4 bases and J by 0 bases, with 11 bases left in between. Germline loops: CDR1 MDHEN, CDR2 SYDVKM. This CDR3 is built from 15 residues.

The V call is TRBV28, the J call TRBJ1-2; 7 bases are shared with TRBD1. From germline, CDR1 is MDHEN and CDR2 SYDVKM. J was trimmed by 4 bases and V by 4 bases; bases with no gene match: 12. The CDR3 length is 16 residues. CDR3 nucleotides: TGTGCCAGCAGTTCCGAGGGGGCGCTTGGCTCCTATGGCTACACCTTC. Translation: CASSSEGALGSYGYTF.

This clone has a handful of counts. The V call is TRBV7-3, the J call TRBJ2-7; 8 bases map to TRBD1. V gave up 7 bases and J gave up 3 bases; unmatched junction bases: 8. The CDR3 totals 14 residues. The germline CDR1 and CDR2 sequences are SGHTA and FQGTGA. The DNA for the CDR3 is TGTGCCAGCAACCCCGACAGGGGTGGCTACGAGCAGTACTTC. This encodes CASNPDRGGYEQYF.

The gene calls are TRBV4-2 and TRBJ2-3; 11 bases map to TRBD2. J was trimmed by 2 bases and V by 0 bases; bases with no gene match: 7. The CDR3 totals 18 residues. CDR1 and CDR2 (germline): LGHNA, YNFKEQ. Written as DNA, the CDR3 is TGTGCCAGCAGCCAAGATCTTCTAGCGGGGGGACCCACAGATACGCAGTATTTT. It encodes CASSQDLLAGGPTDTQYF.